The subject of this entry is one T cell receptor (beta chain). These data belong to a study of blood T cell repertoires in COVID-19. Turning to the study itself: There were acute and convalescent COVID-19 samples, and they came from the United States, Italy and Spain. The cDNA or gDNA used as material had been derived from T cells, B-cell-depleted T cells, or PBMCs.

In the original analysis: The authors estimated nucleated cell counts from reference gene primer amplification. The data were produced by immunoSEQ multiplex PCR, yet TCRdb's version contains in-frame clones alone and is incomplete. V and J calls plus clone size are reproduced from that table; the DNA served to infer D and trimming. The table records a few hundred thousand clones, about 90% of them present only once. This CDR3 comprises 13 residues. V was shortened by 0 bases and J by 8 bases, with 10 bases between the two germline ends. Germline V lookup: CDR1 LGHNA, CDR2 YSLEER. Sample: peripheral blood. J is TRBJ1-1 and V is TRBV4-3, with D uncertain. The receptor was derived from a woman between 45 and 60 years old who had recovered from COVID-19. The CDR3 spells CASSQEGSGEAFF. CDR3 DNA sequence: TGCGCCAGCAGCCAAGAAGGCTCGGGGGAAGCTTTCTTT.